This paragraph reports one T cell receptor (beta chain). This sample was included in a study of blood T cell repertoires in COVID-19. In the study overall: Specimens from acute and convalescent COVID-19 originated in the United States, Italy and Spain. PBMCs, B-cell-depleted T cells, or T cells provided the cDNA or gDNA that made up the material.

The length of the CDR3 is 14 residues. Trimming cost V 3 bases and J 5 bases, with 14 bases left between them. CDR1 is SNHLY and CDR2 is FYNNEI in the germline V gene. Authors' analysis steps: Amplification of reference gene primers provided the estimated nucleated cell counts. Profiling relied on immunoSEQ multiplex PCR, and the TCRdb table lists in-frame clones only, not all of them. V, J and clone size are taken as reported in that table, and D and trimming were inferred from the DNA itself. This sample has 70,000 to 95,000 clones, with 88% found just once. This receptor was taken from a man in his 70s with acute or convalescent COVID-19. Sequenced sample: peripheral blood. The chain recombines TRBV2 with TRBJ2-7, with D hard to call. As DNA, the CDR3 is TGTGCCAGCAGTGACGTGATTAGTCTCGACGAGCAGTACTTC. This sequence encodes CASSDVISLDEQYF.